Sequencing of this TCR beta chain was carried out in a study of molecular identifiers for immune sequencing clone quantification. There are 14 residues in the CDR3. Germline values: CDR1 SGHDN, CDR2 FVKESK. Naive CD8 libraries came from approximately 20,000 to 1,000,000 sorted cells with 10%, 30% or 50% RNA. Details on this clonotype: A much larger clonotype is one base distant, so this may be a read error. This CDR3 fails to terminate in the conserved phenylalanine or tryptophan, so it likely reflects a read error.

TCR libraries were built in bulk with a published protocol and specific TCR primers. TCRdb redid the calling of the PCR reads with MiXCR, one entry per CDR3 protein. The repertoire consists of over 60,000 distinct CDR3 sequences, with approximately 18% occurring once and the leading ten covering 1.1% to 1.5%. V usage is TRBV14 and J usage is TRBJ2-3, with D perhaps TRBD1 or TRBD2 (5 bases each). This TCR derives from a human donor in good health. Some libraries in this study had Jurkat cell RNA spiked in. What was sequenced was naive CD8+ T cells from blood, with Jurkat cell RNA spiked in. Noted subset: FACS-sorted CD8+CD4-CCR7+CD45RA+ naive T cells. CDR3 region: CAGSRDDWEDTQYL. CDR3 in DNA: TGTGCCGGCAGCCGGGACGATTGGGAAGATACGCAGTATCTT.